This TCR beta chain was identified during a study of blood T cell repertoires in COVID-19. Germline-derived CDR1 and CDR2 are SGHKS and YYEKEE (reference sequence). The CDR3 runs to 15 residues. The V and J ends lost 4 bases and 0 bases respectively, with 14 bases between them. This clone was picked up one time. Enrolled during active infection, Seattle patients were then followed longitudinally. The protocol was immunoSEQ multiplex PCR, while the TCRdb copy is restricted to in-frame clones and leaves out a portion. The repertoire consists of approximately 250,000 clones, with 70% to 90% occurring once and the leading ten covering approximately 5%.

Source material: peripheral blood. This receptor was obtained from a man aged 45 to 65 with COVID-19, enrolled during active disease. The chain employs TRBV5-5 and TRBJ2-7, with a weak D call TRBD1 (6 bases). In DNA form, the CDR3 reads TGTGCCAGCAGCCCCGGGGCAGGGGACTCCTACGAGCAGTACTTC. It translates to CASSPGAGDSYEQYF. The full variable domain, in which reference TRBV5-5 and TRBJ2-7 provide the parts outside the CDR3, is DAGVTQSPTHLIKTRGQQVTLRCSPISGHKSVSWYQQVLGQGPQFIFQYYEKEERGRGNFPDRFSARQFPNYSSELNVNALLLGDSALYLCASSPGAGDSYEQYFGPGTRLTVT.